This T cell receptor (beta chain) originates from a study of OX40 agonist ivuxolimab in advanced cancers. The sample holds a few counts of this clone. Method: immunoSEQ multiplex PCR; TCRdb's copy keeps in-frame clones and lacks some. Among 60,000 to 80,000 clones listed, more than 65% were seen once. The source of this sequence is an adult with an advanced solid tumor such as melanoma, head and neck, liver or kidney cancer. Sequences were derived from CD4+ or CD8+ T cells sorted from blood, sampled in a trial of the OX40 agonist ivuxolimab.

CDR3 sequence reads: CASSLELAGGDEQYF. CDR3 sequence (DNA): TGTGCCAGCAGCTTAGAACTAGCGGGGGGGGACGAGCAGTACTTC. The chain employs TRBV7-2 and TRBJ2-7, with TRBD2 matching 13 bases. The CDR3 consists of 15 residues. Germline CDR1 reads SGHTA; CDR2 reads FQGNSA. J was trimmed by 5 bases and V by 1 base; bases with no gene match: 2.